Described below is a single T cell receptor beta chain sequence and its context. Its specificity is not known. The data were produced by immunoSEQ multiplex PCR, yet TCRdb's version contains in-frame clones alone and is incomplete. The table lists approximately 25,000 clones, more than 75% of them singletons. The entry originates in a study of T cells in narcolepsy. The overall study: Donors had narcolepsy type 1 or type 2, or were healthy controls. Study-level findings and limits: Blood of same and different patients, but not healthy controls, reportedly held recurring autoreactive clonotypes. Same-patient CSF and blood CD4+ T cell clonotypes included HCRT-specific and TRIB2-specific autoreactive ones.

The CDR3 has 13 amino acids. The V end lost 8 bases, the J end lost 1 base, and 11 bases lay between the germline ends. Germline CDR1 and CDR2: ENHRY and SYGVKD. The source is a human donor with narcolepsy. The sequenced material came from CD45RA- memory CD4+ T cells from PBMCs. The rearrangement joins TRBV10-3 to TRBJ1-1; D remains unclear. Here the CDR3 DNA reads TGTGCCATCGGAGAGCTACGGAACACTGAAGCTTTCTTT. It translates to CAIGELRNTEAFF.